The present T cell receptor beta chain was sequenced within a study of T cell repertoires in aging, cancer and after chemotherapy (dated by TCRdb to between 2018 and 2021). Broadly, across the study: Six donor age groups were covered, ranging from 30 or younger up to 70 or older, and each group contained at least three individuals. Alongside about 97 healthy donors serving as a reference group, the cohort included over 200 cancer patients, of whom roughly 92 had hematological cancers and some 130 had solid cancers. Control TCR repertoires from healthy donors were recorded over several months to years, and clear clonal overlap was observed across re-sampling. The study profiled peripheral blood TCR beta repertoires from healthy donors and cancer patients to examine immunoaging and T cell reconstitution after chemotherapy. The full dataset contained several million TCR reads. General study outcomes and caveats: Median generation probability increased over the chemotherapy interval in both cancer cohorts, suggesting repertoire reconstitution through rebound thymic output. Declining TCR diversity with age in healthy donors was mainly explained by loss of richness; in cancer patients, loss of evenness also contributed. The authors noted that the repertoire data do not allow conclusions about immunological memory after chemotherapy. Untreated patients with hematological or solid cancers showed significantly lower blood TCR diversity and higher clonality than age-matched healthy donors.

Concerning this clonotype: What antigen it recognizes has not been identified. No much larger clone exists at a distance of one base, and base qualities are not known.

A distance of 16 bases separates the germline ends of V and J, which lose 6 bases and 5 bases respectively. Including cysteine and phenylalanine, the CDR3 has 14 amino acids. This entry keeps only the CDR3 DNA: 42 bases, framed from base 1. Sequences MNHNS (CDR1) and SASEGT (CDR2) are obtained from the germline V gene. TCR beta rearrangements were amplified from genomic DNA extracted from peripheral blood rather than from sorted cells or RNA. Multiplex touch-down PCR with a mixed TRB-A/B primer pool was used to amplify rearranged TRB sequences covering the V, D and J segments. Illumina adapters and sample indices were attached to the amplicons in two consecutive PCR reactions using Phusion HS II polymerase. After gel purification with the NucleoSpin Gel and PCR Clean-up kit, the amplicons were checked using Qubit and an Agilent 2100 Bioanalyzer. Sequencing of the libraries was done on an Illumina MiSeq with paired-end, single-indexed 600-cycle runs. Per the source publication's procedure: Processing of the TRB sequences was carried out with MiXCR versions 2.12 and 3.0.5. Each unique CDR3 nucleotide sequence counted as one clone, and only productive sequences with at least two reads were retained. Repertoire metrics included Shannon diversity, evenness, clonality (one minus evenness), and alpha-parameterized diversity profiles from alpha 0 to 5. The IGoR algorithm was used to calculate generation probabilities of clones in the paired pre- and post-chemotherapy samples. Clones were called with MiXCR by TCRdb after fastp trimmed the public reads at Q25, and only in-frame beta chains were retained. When rows share a CDR3 protein, they turn into one entry using the most common DNA and genes. These V and J calls derive from TCRdb rather than the authors' analysis. The table for this sample lists around 13,000 distinct CDR3 sequences; 35% to 40% of them were counted only once. The ten biggest clones cover 6.6% of the sample.

The sample was blood. Here the chain combines TRBV6-1 and TRBJ1-1, with the D gene not clear enough to name. The clonotype was recovered from a human donor in good health. The donor label of this sample is uncertain. The CDR3 reads CASSDGGRVTEAFF. At the DNA level, the sequence is TGTGCCAGCAGCGACGGCGGTAGAGTGACTGAAGCTTTCTTT.